This T cell receptor beta chain was observed in a study of graft-versus-host responses after intestinal transplantation. Study information: Every recipient had anti-thymocyte globulin induction and 2 to 3 years of tacrolimus plus steroids.

This clone appeared once. Its matching antigen is unknown. The assay was immunoSEQ multiplex PCR, and TCRdb's table has in-frame clones only and misses some. The sample contains about 100,000 clones, around 90% of which appear only once. This CDR3 has 16 amino acids. V lost 3 bases, J lost 0 bases, and 12 bases lay in between. In germline, CDR1 is MNHEY, CDR2 SVGAGI. Findings and limits, study-wide: Early declines in HvG clones that occurred post-transplant were associated with peak circulating GvH clone levels. In recipient marrow, GvH clones were found, and some appeared first in ileum or blood. Allograft clonal ratios (graft-versus-host to host-versus-graft) were high in patients who had graft-donor T cell macrochimerism.

The clonotype comes from a human donor who was the organ donor for an intestinal transplant. The specimen was unstimulated CD4+ T cells sorted from spleen or lymph node cells, collected before transplant. This chain joins TRBV6-5 and TRBJ2-1; D is tentatively TRBD1 or TRBD2 (5 bases each). This chain's CDR3 is CASSYTGTSSYNEQFF. The CDR3 nucleotides read TGTGCCAGCAGTTATACTGGGACGAGCTCCTACAATGAGCAGTTCTTC.